Listed below are T cell receptor beta chains from one sample, sequenced in a study of PD-L1 blockade in urothelial cancer. Produced via immunoSEQ multiplex PCR; TCRdb's table is partial and in-frame only. The data contain about 36,000 clones, 84% of them seen just once; the ten biggest clones take up about 10%. The sample consisted of PBMCs, taken around atezolizumab (anti-PD-L1) treatment. Receptor source: a man between 35 and 55 years old with urothelial cancer. Both conserved end residues are part of each CDR3. The D gene is left open where the match is weak. Expanded clones are given a class, and other clones once, few, many or no size at all.

d_call: -
v_call: TRBV4-2
clone_size: -
j_call: TRBJ2-2
cdr3_nt: TGTGCCAGCAGCCAAGGAACCGGGAGTGCCGGGGAGCTGTTTTTT
cdr3_aa: CASSQGTGSAGELFF

d_call: -
v_call: TRBV27
clone_size: -
j_call: TRBJ1-1
cdr3_nt: TGTGCCAGCAGTGGGCCCCGGGGGAACACTGAAGCTTTCTTT
cdr3_aa: CASSGPRGNTEAFF

d_call: TRBD2
v_call: TRBV9
clone_size: -
j_call: TRBJ2-1
cdr3_nt: TGTGCCAGCAGCCCGGGAGGGACCCCCTACAATGAGCAGTTCTTC
cdr3_aa: CASSPGGTPYNEQFF

d_call: TRBD2
v_call: TRBV7-3
clone_size: -
j_call: TRBJ2-1
cdr3_nt: TGTGCCAGCAGCATACTAGCGGGGCCATACAATGAGCAGTTCTTC
cdr3_aa: CASSILAGPYNEQFF

d_call: -
v_call: TRBV30
clone_size: -
j_call: TRBJ1-1
cdr3_nt: TGTGCCTTCTCCAACGGACAGCGTGGGGCTGAAGCTTTCTTT
cdr3_aa: CAFSNGQRGAEAFF

d_call: TRBD2
v_call: TRBV2
clone_size: -
j_call: TRBJ2-3
cdr3_nt: TGTGCCAGCAAACCCAGCGGGATACGGAATACGCAGTATTTT
cdr3_aa: CASKPSGIRNTQYF

d_call: -
v_call: TRBV19
clone_size: -
j_call: TRBJ1-4
cdr3_nt: TGTGCCAGCCTGAGCCAGGGTGGAGGGGAAAAACTGTTTTTT
cdr3_aa: CASLSQGGGEKLFF

d_call: TRBD1
v_call: TRBV15
clone_size: -
j_call: TRBJ1-1
cdr3_nt: TGTGCCACCCTGGGACAGGGAGAAACTGAAGCTTTCTTT
cdr3_aa: CATLGQGETEAFF

d_call: TRBD2
v_call: TRBV5-1
clone_size: -
j_call: TRBJ2-3
cdr3_nt: TGCGCCAGCAGCTTGGGGCCTAGCGGGAGGACCACAGATACGCAGTATTTT
cdr3_aa: CASSLGPSGRTTDTQYF

d_call: -
v_call: TRBV9
clone_size: -
j_call: TRBJ1-1
cdr3_nt: TGTGCCAGCAGCCGGGGGGACATGAACACTGAAGCTTTCTTT
cdr3_aa: CASSRGDMNTEAFF

d_call: TRBD1
v_call: TRBV6-6
clone_size: -
j_call: TRBJ2-1
cdr3_nt: TGTGCCAGCAGCCCCGGGACAGGCAATGAGCAGTTCTTC
cdr3_aa: CASSPGTGNEQFF

d_call: -
v_call: TRBV11-2
clone_size: -
j_call: TRBJ2-2
cdr3_nt: TGTGCCAGCAGCCCGATCGCGGGCGCGAACACCGGGGAGCTGTTTTTT
cdr3_aa: CASSPIAGANTGELFF

d_call: TRBD1
v_call: TRBV14
clone_size: once
j_call: TRBJ2-7
cdr3_nt: TGTGCCAGCAGCCGGCGCCGGGACAGGGCCTACGAGCAGTACTTC
cdr3_aa: CASSRRRDRAYEQYF

d_call: TRBD1
v_call: TRBV29-1
clone_size: once
j_call: TRBJ1-1
cdr3_nt: TGCAGCGGCGGGGACAGGGGAGGAGGAATGAACACTGAAGCTTTCTTT
cdr3_aa: CSGGDRGGGMNTEAFF

d_call: TRBD1
v_call: TRBV5-1
clone_size: -
j_call: TRBJ1-5
cdr3_nt: TGCGCCACCCAAGACAGGGAATGGCATTTT
cdr3_aa: CATQDREWHF

d_call: -
v_call: TRBV19
clone_size: -
j_call: TRBJ1-5
cdr3_nt: TGTGCCAGTAGACGTACAACCAGTCCAGGACAGCCCCAGCATTTT
cdr3_aa: CASRRTTSPGQPQHF

d_call: -
v_call: TRBV25-1
clone_size: once
j_call: TRBJ1-1
cdr3_nt: TGTGCCAGCAGTGAGGGAGGGCGGGGAGCTTTCTTT
cdr3_aa: CASSEGGRGAFF